This T cell receptor (beta chain) appears in the sequencing data of a study of blood T cell repertoires in COVID-19. Produced via immunoSEQ multiplex PCR; TCRdb's table is partial and in-frame only. This table holds about 88,000 clones, about nine tenths found once. J lost 3 bases, V lost 4 bases, and 11 bases had no gene match. In germline, CDR1 is SGHNT, CDR2 YENEEA. The CDR3 is 18 amino acids. Sequenced material: peripheral blood. This TCR was sampled from a human donor with active COVID-19. The donor label of this sample is uncertain. The J gene is TRBJ2-4, the V gene TRBV11-3; 11 nucleotides align to TRBD2. Here the CDR3 reads CASSSIRTGTSGKNIQYF. The CDR3 DNA is TGTGCCAGCAGCTCGATCCGAACCGGGACTAGCGGCAAAAACATTCAGTACTTC. Together with reference TRBV11-3 and TRBJ2-4, the CDR3 gives the full variable domain: EAGVVQSPRYKIIEKKQPVAFWCNPISGHNTLYWYLQNLGQGPELLIRYENEEAVDDSQLPKDRFSAERLKGVDSTLKIQPAELGDSAVYLCASSSIRTGTSGKNIQYFGAGTRLSVL.